This T cell receptor (beta chain) was sequenced during a study of blood T cell repertoires in COVID-19. Across the study: Specimens from acute and convalescent COVID-19 originated in the United States, Italy and Spain. From T cells, B-cell-depleted T cells, or PBMCs came the material, which was cDNA or gDNA.

In the source study's methods: Amplification from reference gene primers served as the basis for estimated nucleated cell counts. The method was immunoSEQ multiplex PCR; TCRdb's version includes in-frame clones alone and lacks a portion of them. Clone size and V and J calls were adopted from that table, with D and trimming inferred from the DNA. The sample yields 150,000 to 200,000 clones, about 88% seen once. CDR1 MGHRA and CDR2 YSYEKL come from the germline V gene. The junction had 4 bases not matched to a gene; V was cut back by 0 bases and J by 4 bases. The CDR3 length is 15 residues. This sequence joins TRBV4-1 and TRBJ2-5; 8 bases are shared with TRBD2. Sequencing input: peripheral blood. The clonotype was recovered from a human donor in a cohort sampled during active COVID-19. CDR3 sequence reads: CASSQDRGGPETQYF. The DNA for the CDR3 is TGCGCCAGCAGCCAAGATCGCGGGGGGCCAGAGACCCAGTACTTC.